This passage covers 18 T cell receptor beta chains from one sample sequenced in a study of blood T cell repertoires in COVID-19. This table comes from immunoSEQ multiplex PCR, and its TCRdb copy is limited to in-frame clones, with some not included. The data contain approximately 270,000 clones, about 89% of them singletons. The sample taken for sequencing was peripheral blood. These TCRs come from a middle-aged man with active or convalescent COVID-19.

The genes are TRBV27 and TRBJ2-7; TRBD1 matches at 9 bases. Trimming cost V 5 bases and J 4 bases; bases outside gene matches: 9. Germline V CDR1 and CDR2: MNHEY, SMNVEV (reference sequence). The CDR3 consists of 15 residues. The CDR3 region is CASSPIHRGQYEQYF. CDR3 DNA sequence: TGTGCCAGCAGTCCAATCCACAGGGGGCAGTACGAGCAGTACTTC.

The chain links TRBV24-1 to TRBJ2-3; D gene ambiguous. Germline lookup yields CDR1 KGHDR and CDR2 SFDVKD. The length of the CDR3 is 13 residues. Between the trimmed V and J ends, which lost 5 bases and 3 bases, there was a span of 8 bases. CDR3 amino acids: CATSGDFTDTQYF. The CDR3, as DNA: TGTGCCACCAGTGGAGACTTTACAGATACGCAGTATTTT.

The rearrangement links TRBV28 to TRBJ2-2, with 8 nucleotides matching TRBD1. This CDR3 has 16 amino acids. Germline-derived CDR1 and CDR2 are MDHEN and SYDVKM. The ends lost 4 bases at V and 1 base at J; junction bases unmatched: 5. The CDR3 nucleotides are TGTGCCAGCAGTTACCGGACAGGGATGAACACCGGGGAGCTGTTTTTT. Amino acid sequence: CASSYRTGMNTGELFF.

This clone was counted once. This sequence joins TRBV14 and TRBJ2-5; no clear D. The germline V gene encodes CDR1 SGHDN and CDR2 FVKESK. Trimming took off 1 base at V and 7 bases at J, with 10 bases between the two ends. The length of the CDR3 is 13 residues. For the CDR3, the DNA is TGTGCCAGCAGCCAAGTGTATACGGGGACCCAGTACTTC. It encodes CASSQVYTGTQYF.

The chain carries TRBV24-1 and TRBJ2-7; no definite D call. The CDR3 is 15 amino acids. CDR1 is KGHDR and CDR2 is SFDVKD in the germline V gene. The V end lost 2 bases, the J end lost 1 base, and 11 bases lay between the germline ends. The CDR3 protein is CATSDSGDGSYEQYF. The DNA of the CDR3 is TGTGCCACCAGTGATTCCGGAGACGGATCCTACGAGCAGTACTTC.

This CDR3 reads CASSDSRDSFTDTQYF. DNA for the CDR3: TGTGCCAGCAGTGATTCCAGGGACAGTTTCACAGATACGCAGTATTTT. The rearrangement joins TRBV6-4 to TRBJ2-3; 7 bases agree with TRBD1. The CDR3 sequence is 16 residues long. Germline CDR1 reads MRHNA; CDR2 reads SNTAGT. V was pared by 3 bases and J by 2 bases, with 8 bases of the junction left unmatched.

The chain recombines TRBV28 with TRBJ1-3, with D maybe TRBD1 (6 bases). V lost 1 base and J lost 2, with 12 bases in between. Germline V CDR1 and CDR2: MDHEN, SYDVKM. The CDR3 is 16 amino acids. This chain's CDR3 is CASSLSQGIAGNTIYF. The CDR3 DNA reads TGTGCCAGCAGTTTATCACAGGGTATAGCTGGAAACACCATATATTTT. The entire variable domain, with the rest obtained from reference TRBV28 and TRBJ1-3, is as follows: DVKVTQSSRYLVKRTGEKVFLECVQDMDHENMFWYRQDPGLGLRLIYFSYDVKMKEKGDIPEGYSVSREKKERFSLILESASTNQTSMYLCASSLSQGIAGNTIYFGEGSWLTVV.

The chain is built from TRBV7-8 and TRBJ1-2; 7 positions match TRBD1. CDR1 is SGHVS, CDR2 FQNEAQ, per germline. Trimming removed 3 bases from V and 0 bases from J; junction bases left unmatched: 4. The CDR3 totals 15 residues. The CDR3 here is CASSFRTGSNYGYTF. The CDR3 DNA reads as TGTGCCAGCAGCTTTAGGACAGGTTCTAACTATGGCTACACCTTC.

The V and J genes are TRBV10-3 and TRBJ2-2; TRBD2 agrees at 12 bases. Germline CDR1 reads ENHRY; CDR2 reads SYGVKD. This CDR3 is built from 15 residues. V dropped 11 bases and J dropped 3; count of bases not matched to a gene: 7. The CDR3 is CASSGGASDTGELFF. The CDR3 DNA sequence: TGTGCCTCTAGCGGGGGGGCCTCTGACACCGGGGAGCTGTTTTTT.

CDR3 sequence reads: CASRSPTSGRAHREQYF. The CDR3 bases are TGTGCAAGTCGCTCGCCGACTAGCGGGAGAGCCCATAGGGAGCAGTACTTC. The chain carries TRBV12-2 and TRBJ2-7; the table's D call, TRBD2, has no DNA check behind it. TRBV12-2 has pseudogene status. The CDR3 has 17 amino acids.

The CDR3 DNA reads as TGTGCCAGTAGTATGGTACTAGCGGCCTACGAGCAGTACTTC. It is translated as CASSMVLAAYEQYF. The chain employs TRBV19 and TRBJ2-7; 8 positions agree with TRBD2. The CDR3 is 14 amino acids. V shed 3 bases and J 2 bases; nucleotides not matched to a gene: 3. The germline V gene encodes CDR1 LNHDA and CDR2 SQIVND (reference sequence). The full variable domain, rest sourced from reference TRBV19 and TRBJ2-7, is DGGITQSPKYLFRKEGQNVTLSCEQNLNHDAMYWYRQDPGQGLRLIYYSQIVNDFQKGDIAEGYSVSREKKESFPLTVTSAQKNPTAFYLCASSMVLAAYEQYFGPGTRLTVT.

J is TRBJ2-5 and V is TRBV5-4, with 7 bases aligning to TRBD2. This CDR3 spans 15 amino acids. V shed 4 bases, J shed 4 bases, and the junction held 10 bases outside the gene matches. Germline-derived CDR1 and CDR2 are SGHNT and YYREEE (reference sequence). As DNA, the CDR3 is TGTGCCAGCAGCCTAGGACGGGGAGGGCGAGAGACCCAGTACTTC. Amino acids: CASSLGRGGRETQYF.

V and J are TRBV3-1 (or the pseudogene TRBV3-2) and TRBJ1-1; TRBD1 agrees at 7 bases. CDR1 is LGHDT, CDR2 YNNKEL, per germline (reference sequence). Germline trimming cut 1 base from V and 1 base from J; bases unmatched to any gene: 0. The CDR3 extends over 14 amino acids. As DNA, the CDR3 is TGTGCCAGCAGCCAAGGGGACAGGAACACTGAAGCTTTCTTT. Its translation: CASSQGDRNTEAFF.

The genes are TRBV25-1 and TRBJ1-2, with unresolved D. V lost 8 bases and J lost 4, with 14 bases in between. The germline V gene has CDR1 MGHDK and CDR2 SYGVNS. The CDR3 has 13 residues. The CDR3 sequence is CASDLKRGYGYTF. CDR3 DNA: TGTGCCAGCGACCTTAAAAGAGGCTATGGCTACACCTTC.

The chain employs TRBV28 and TRBJ2-7; 14 bases line up with TRBD2. The length of the CDR3 is 16 residues. V gave up 6 bases and J gave up 2 bases; unmatched junction bases: 6. CDR1 and CDR2 from the germline V gene are MDHEN and SYDVKM. The CDR3 DNA follows: TGTGCCAGCAGCCACCGACTAGCGGGGGGGACCTACGAGCAGTACTTC. This sequence encodes CASSHRLAGGTYEQYF. The whole variable domain, filled in from reference TRBV28 and TRBJ2-7, reads DVKVTQSSRYLVKRTGEKVFLECVQDMDHENMFWYRQDPGLGLRLIYFSYDVKMKEKGDIPEGYSVSREKKERFSLILESASTNQTSMYLCASSHRLAGGTYEQYFGPGTRLTVT.

The CDR3 spells CASSLGQNYYGYTF. The CDR3 DNA is TGTGCCAGCAGCTTAGGACAGAACTACTATGGCTACACCTTC. The chain has TRBV7-9 and TRBJ1-2; weak D call: TRBD1 (5 bases). Germline lookup yields CDR1 SEHNR and CDR2 FQNEAQ (reference sequence). The CDR3 consists of 14 residues. The V and J ends lost 1 base and 3 bases respectively, with 9 bases between them.

The chain joins TRBV30 to TRBJ1-2; D is unclear. The germline V gene has CDR1 GTSNPN and CDR2 SVGIG (reference sequence). The CDR3 length is 14 residues. With 3 bases removed from V and 4 bases from J, the gap between germline ends came to 15 bases. The CDR3 here is CAWRGGGRSYGYTF. DNA for the CDR3: TGTGCCTGGAGGGGAGGTGGCCGAAGCTATGGCTACACCTTC.

The chain is built from TRBV4-1 and TRBJ2-1, with TRBD2 identical over 11 bases. Germline lookup yields CDR1 MGHRA and CDR2 YSYEKL. The CDR3 is 18 residues long. Trimming removed 1 base from V and 0 bases from J; junction bases left unmatched: 5. CDR3 nucleotides: TGCGCCAGCAGCCAAGTTCCGGGACTAGCGGCCTCCTACAATGAGCAGTTCTTC. Its translation is CASSQVPGLAASYNEQFF.